These 11 T cell receptor beta chains share one sample of origin, sequenced in a study of cytomegalovirus exposure and HLA in healthy donors. Clones were sequenced by immunoSEQ multiplex PCR, and TCRdb holds only the in-frame ones, with some missing. The sample yields approximately 120,000 clones, 70% to 90% seen once. Sequencing used PBMCs. These receptors were taken from a woman under 30 in good health and CMV-seronegative.

V usage is TRBV6-1 and J usage is TRBJ2-1; 12 bases line up with TRBD2. The CDR3 totals 15 residues. CDR1 and CDR2 (germline): MNHNS, SASEGT. J gave up 8 bases and V 5 bases, and 7 bases lay outside the gene matches. CDR3 sequence reads: CASSNLAGGFDEQFF. The CDR3 DNA reads as TGTGCCAGCAGTAACCTAGCGGGAGGGTTCGATGAGCAGTTCTTC.

The CDR3 loop is CASSRGAGEAFF. In nucleotides, the CDR3 is TGTGCCAGCAGTCGAGGAGCGGGAGAAGCTTTCTTT. The V gene is TRBV6-5, the J gene TRBJ1-1; D unresolved. The germline gives CDR1 MNHEY, CDR2 SVGAGI. The CDR3 extends over 12 amino acids. V was pared by 5 bases and J by 8 bases, with 12 bases between.

The J gene is TRBJ1-1, the V gene TRBV28, with a tentative D call TRBD1 (5 bases). This CDR3 region has 16 residues. Per germline, CDR1 MDHEN and CDR2 SYDVKM. The V end lost 1 base, the J end lost 1 base, and 13 bases lay between the germline ends. The CDR3 DNA sequence: TGTGCCAGCAGTTTATCCCCAGGGTTTGGGAACACTGAAGCTTTCTTT. Its translation is CASSLSPGFGNTEAFF.

This clone was counted a few times. The rearrangement links TRBV28 to TRBJ1-5; weak D call: TRBD1 (5 bases). With 4 bases removed from V and 9 bases from J, the gap between germline ends came to 16 bases. Germline CDR1 and CDR2: MDHEN and SYDVKM. This CDR3 spans 14 amino acids. CDR3 DNA: TGTGCCAGCAGTTCATCGACAGTTTCGGGGCCCCAGCATTTT. Translated, it gives CASSSSTVSGPQHF.

The genes are TRBV5-1 and TRBJ1-1, with 8 bases aligning to TRBD1. Looked up from germline, CDR1 is SGHRS and CDR2 is YFSETQ. This CDR3 has 13 residues. V was clipped by 4 bases and J by 4 bases; unmatched bases: 3. DNA of the CDR3: TGCGCCAGCAGCCGGACAGGGTCCACTGAAGCTTTCTTT. Its translation: CASSRTGSTEAFF.

This chain joins TRBV10-3 and TRBJ2-3, with 8 bases matching TRBD2. In germline, CDR1 is ENHRY, CDR2 SYGVKD. V trimming: 6 bases; J trimming: 0 bases; junction bases outside the gene matches: 5. The CDR3 runs 15 residues. In DNA, the CDR3 is TGTGCCATCAGAAGAGCGGGGGTGAGCACAGATACGCAGTATTTT. Protein sequence: CAIRRAGVSTDTQYF.

The CDR3 region is CAWRRGTGSSGANVLTF. As DNA, the CDR3 is TGTGCCTGGAGGAGGGGGACAGGGTCCTCTGGGGCCAACGTCCTGACTTTC. The V gene is TRBV30, the J gene TRBJ2-6; 9 bases line up with TRBD1. V lost 3 bases, J lost 0 bases, and 6 bases stayed unmatched. There are 17 residues in the CDR3. Germline values: CDR1 GTSNPN, CDR2 SVGIG (reference sequence).

The rearrangement joins TRBV11-2 to TRBJ2-1, with 11 bases lining up with TRBD1. This CDR3 spans 15 amino acids. Germline CDR1 and CDR2: SGHAT and FQNNGV. J was trimmed by 3 bases and V by 5 bases; bases with no gene match: 3. This CDR3 reads CASSPGTGGYNEQFF. In nucleotides, the CDR3 is TGTGCCAGCAGCCCCGGGACAGGGGGCTACAATGAGCAGTTCTTC. Full variable domain (rest looked up from reference TRBV11-2 and TRBJ2-1): EAGVAQSPRYKIIEKRQSVAFWCNPISGHATLYWYQQILGQGPKLLIQFQNNGVVDDSQLPKDRFSAERLKGVDSTLKIQPAKLEDSAVYLCASSPGTGGYNEQFFGPGTRLTVL.

The gene calls are TRBV2 and TRBJ1-1; unclear D gene. Per germline, CDR1 SNHLY and CDR2 FYNNEI. CDR3 length: 11 residues. Trimming took off 7 bases at V and 5 bases at J, with 8 bases between the two ends. The CDR3 DNA is TGTGCCAGCATTTTTAGTACTGAAGCTTTCTTT. Translation: CASIFSTEAFF.

This sequence joins TRBV29-1 and TRBJ1-4; 9 bases are shared with TRBD1. Germline V gene lookup returns CDR1 SQVTM and CDR2 ANQGSEA. The CDR3 extends over 14 amino acids. J was trimmed by 7 bases and V by 5 bases; bases with no gene match: 8. DNA for the CDR3: TGCAGCGTTTCCCTGAGACAGGGGGGTGAAAAACTGTTTTTT. As protein: CSVSLRQGGEKLFF.

A single count supports this clone. The chain combines TRBV6-5 with TRBJ1-1; 7 positions match TRBD1. J gave up 1 base and V 0 bases, and 2 bases lay outside the gene matches. This CDR3 is built from 15 residues. CDR1 is MNHEY and CDR2 is SVGAGI in the germline V gene. The CDR3 loop reads CASSYSGGPNTEAFF. CDR3 nucleotides: TGTGCCAGCAGTTACTCAGGGGGCCCGAACACTGAAGCTTTCTTT.